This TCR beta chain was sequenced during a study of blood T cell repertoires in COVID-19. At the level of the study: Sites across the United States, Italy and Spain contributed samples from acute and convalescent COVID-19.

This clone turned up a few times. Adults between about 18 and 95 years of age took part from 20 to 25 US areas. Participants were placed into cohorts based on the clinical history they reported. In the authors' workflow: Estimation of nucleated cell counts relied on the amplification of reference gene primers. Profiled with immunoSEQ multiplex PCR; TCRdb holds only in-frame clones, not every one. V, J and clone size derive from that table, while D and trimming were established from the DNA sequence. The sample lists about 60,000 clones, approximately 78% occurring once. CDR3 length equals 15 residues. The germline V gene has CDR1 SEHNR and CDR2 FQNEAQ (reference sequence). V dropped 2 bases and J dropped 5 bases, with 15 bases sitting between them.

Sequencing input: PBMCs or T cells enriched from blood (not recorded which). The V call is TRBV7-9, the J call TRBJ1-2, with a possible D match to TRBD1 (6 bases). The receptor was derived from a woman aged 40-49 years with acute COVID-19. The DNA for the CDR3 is TGTGCCAGCAGCTTACGTCGCAGGGGCGGATATGGCTACACCTTC. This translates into CASSLRRRGGYGYTF.